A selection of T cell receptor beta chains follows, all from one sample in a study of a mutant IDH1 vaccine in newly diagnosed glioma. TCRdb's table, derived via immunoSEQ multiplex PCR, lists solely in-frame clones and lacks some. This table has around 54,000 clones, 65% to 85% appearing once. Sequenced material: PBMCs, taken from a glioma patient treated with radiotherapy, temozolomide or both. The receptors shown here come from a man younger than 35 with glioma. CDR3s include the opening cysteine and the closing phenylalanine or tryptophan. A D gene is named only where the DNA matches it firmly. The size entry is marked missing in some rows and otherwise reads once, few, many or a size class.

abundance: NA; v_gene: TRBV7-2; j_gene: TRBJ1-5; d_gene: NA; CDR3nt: TGTGCCAGCAGCTTAGAAGGCGTGGGCAATCAGCCCCAGCATTTT; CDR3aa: CASSLEGVGNQPQHF
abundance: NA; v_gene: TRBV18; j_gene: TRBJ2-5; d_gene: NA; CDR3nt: TGTGCCAGCCGGGGGGGACAGCAAGAGACCCAGTACTTC; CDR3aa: CASRGGQQETQYF
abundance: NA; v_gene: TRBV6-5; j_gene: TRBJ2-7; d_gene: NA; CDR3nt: TGTGCCAGCACCATGACGCCCGACAGTTCCTACGAGCAGTACTTC; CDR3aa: CASTMTPDSSYEQYF
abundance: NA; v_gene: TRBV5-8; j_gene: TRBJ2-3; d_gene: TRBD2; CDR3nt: TGTGCCAGCAGCCTTAGCGGGCCAGGCCAGCGTACGCAGTATTTT; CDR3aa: CASSLSGPGQRTQYF
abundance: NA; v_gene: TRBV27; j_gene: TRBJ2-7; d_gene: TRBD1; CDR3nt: TGTGCCAGCAGTTTATCGATAGCAGGGGACAGGGACGAGCAGTACTTC; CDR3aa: CASSLSIAGDRDEQYF
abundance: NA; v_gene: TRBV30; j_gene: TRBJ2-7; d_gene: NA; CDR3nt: TGTGCCTGGTGGAAGGGGGGATCCTACGAGCAGTACTTC; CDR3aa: CAWWKGGSYEQYF
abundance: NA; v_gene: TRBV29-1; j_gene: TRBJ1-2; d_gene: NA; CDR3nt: TGCAGCGTTGAGGACCCTAATCGAGCTAATGGCTACACCTTC; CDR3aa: CSVEDPNRANGYTF
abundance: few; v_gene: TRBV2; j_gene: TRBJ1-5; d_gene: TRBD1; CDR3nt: TGTGCCAGCAGTTACCGGGACAGGGTCGGTCAGCCCCAGCATTTT; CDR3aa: CASSYRDRVGQPQHF
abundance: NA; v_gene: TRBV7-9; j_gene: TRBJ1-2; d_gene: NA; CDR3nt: TGTGCCAGCAGCTCCTGGGCTTACAGTCATGGCTACACCTTC; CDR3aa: CASSSWAYSHGYTF
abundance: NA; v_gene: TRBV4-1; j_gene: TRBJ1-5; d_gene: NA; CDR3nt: TGCGCCAGCAGCCAAGAGGAACGGAACAATCAGCCCCAGCATTTT; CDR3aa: CASSQEERNNQPQHF
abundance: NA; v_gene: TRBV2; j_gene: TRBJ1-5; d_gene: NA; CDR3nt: TGTGCCAGCAGTGAATGGGGTAATAGCAATCAGCCCCAGCATTTT; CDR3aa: CASSEWGNSNQPQHF
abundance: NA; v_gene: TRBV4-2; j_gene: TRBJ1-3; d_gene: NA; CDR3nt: TGTGCCAGCAGCCAGGAATCACACTTCTATTTT; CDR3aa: CASSQESHFYF
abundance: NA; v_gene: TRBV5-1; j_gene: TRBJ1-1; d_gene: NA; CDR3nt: TGCGCCAGCAGCTTCACTTTGAACACTGAAGCTTTCTTT; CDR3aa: CASSFTLNTEAFF
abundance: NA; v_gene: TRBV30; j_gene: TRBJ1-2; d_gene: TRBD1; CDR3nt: TGTGCCTGGAGAGGGGGCCAGTTGGGTTCTGGCTACACCTTC; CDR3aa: CAWRGGQLGSGYTF
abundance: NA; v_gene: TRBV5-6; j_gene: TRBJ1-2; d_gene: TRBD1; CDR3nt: TGTGCCAGCAGCAGGGACAGCTATGGCTACACCTTC; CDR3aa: CASSRDSYGYTF
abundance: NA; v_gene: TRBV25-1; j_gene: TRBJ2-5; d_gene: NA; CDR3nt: TGTGCCAGCACCGACACGACAGGATTAATGGCCCAGTACTTC; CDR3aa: CASTDTTGLMAQYF
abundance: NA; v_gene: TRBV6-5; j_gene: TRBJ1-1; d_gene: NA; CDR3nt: TGTGCCAGCAGCCAGCTCTCGAACACTGAAGCTTTCTTT; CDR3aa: CASSQLSNTEAFF
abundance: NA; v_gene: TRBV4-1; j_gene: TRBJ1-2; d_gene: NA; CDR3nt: TGCGCCAGCAGCCAAGCGAACGGGGGGTCTGGCTATGGCTACACCTTC; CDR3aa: CASSQANGGSGYGYTF
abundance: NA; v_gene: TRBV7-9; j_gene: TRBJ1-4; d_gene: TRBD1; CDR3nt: TGTGCCAGCAGCCCACGACAGGGTTTTGAAAAACTGTTTTTT; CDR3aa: CASSPRQGFEKLFF
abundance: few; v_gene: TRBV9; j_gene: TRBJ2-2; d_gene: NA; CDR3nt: TGTGCCAGCAGCGTAGCCAGGAACACCGGGGAGCTGTTTTTT; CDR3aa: CASSVARNTGELFF
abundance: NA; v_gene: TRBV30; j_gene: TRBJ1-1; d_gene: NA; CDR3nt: TGTGCCTGGAGTGTGGACAGCATGAACACTGAAGCTTTCTTT; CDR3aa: CAWSVDSMNTEAFF
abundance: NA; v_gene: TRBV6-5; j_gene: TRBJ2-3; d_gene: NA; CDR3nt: TGTGCCAGCAGTTACAGGAACAGGGCCACAGATACGCAGTATTTT; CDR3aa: CASSYRNRATDTQYF
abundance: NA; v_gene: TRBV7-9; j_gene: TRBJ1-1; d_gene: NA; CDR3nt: TGTGCCAGCAGCAGGGGCGGCAGTGACACTGAAGCTTTCTTT; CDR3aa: CASSRGGSDTEAFF
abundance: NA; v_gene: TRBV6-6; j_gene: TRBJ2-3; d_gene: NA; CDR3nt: TGTGCCAGCAGTGCTAGAGGCACAGATACGCAGTATTTT; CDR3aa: CASSARGTDTQYF
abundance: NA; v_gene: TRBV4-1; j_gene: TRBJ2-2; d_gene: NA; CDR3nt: TGCGCCAGCAGCCAAGGGTTCCAGCGGAGAACCGGGGAGCTGTTTTTT; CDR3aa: CASSQGFQRRTGELFF
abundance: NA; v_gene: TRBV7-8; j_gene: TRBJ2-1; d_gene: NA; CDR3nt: TGTGCCAGCACCTCCCGGTGGGGGAATGAGCAGTTCTTC; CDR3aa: CASTSRWGNEQFF
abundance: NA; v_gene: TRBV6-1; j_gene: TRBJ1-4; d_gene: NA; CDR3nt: TGTGCCAGCTCAATGGGGGAGGCTAATGAAAAACTGTTTTTT; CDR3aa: CASSMGEANEKLFF
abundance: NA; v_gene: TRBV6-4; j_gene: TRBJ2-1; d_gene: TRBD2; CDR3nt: TGTGCCAGCAGTTCTAGCGGGGGGGCGGATGAGCAGTTCTTC; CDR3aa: CASSSSGGADEQFF
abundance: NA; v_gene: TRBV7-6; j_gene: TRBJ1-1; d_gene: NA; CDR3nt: TGTGCCAGCAGCTCGACACCCCCCCCCAGGACAGACAGGATGACTGAAGCTTTCTTT; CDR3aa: CASSSTPPPRTDRMTEAFF
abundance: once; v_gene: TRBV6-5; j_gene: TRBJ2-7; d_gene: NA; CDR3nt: TGTGCCAGCAGTTACTCTACAGTTACCCACGAGCAGTACTTC; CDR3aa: CASSYSTVTHEQYF
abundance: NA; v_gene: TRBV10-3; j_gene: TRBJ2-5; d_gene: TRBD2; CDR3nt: TGTGCCATCAGGAGGGGACTAGGAGAGACCCAGTACTTC; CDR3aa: CAIRRGLGETQYF
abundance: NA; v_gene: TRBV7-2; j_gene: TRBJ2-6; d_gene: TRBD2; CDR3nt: TGTGCCAGCAGCCTAGCGGGGGGGCGGCCTGGGGCCAACGTCCTGACTTTC; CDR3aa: CASSLAGGRPGANVLTF
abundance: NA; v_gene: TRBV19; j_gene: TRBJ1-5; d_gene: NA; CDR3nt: TGTGCCAGTAGTATTGCCGGAAATCAGCCCCAGCATTTT; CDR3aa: CASSIAGNQPQHF
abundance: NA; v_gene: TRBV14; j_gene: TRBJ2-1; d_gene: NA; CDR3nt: TGTGCCAGCAGCCAAAACGGGGGGCAACGAGGACACAATGAGCAGTTCTTC; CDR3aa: CASSQNGGQRGHNEQFF
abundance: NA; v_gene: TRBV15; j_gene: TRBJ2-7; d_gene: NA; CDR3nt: TGTGCCACCAGCCTGGACTACTACGAGCAGTACTTC; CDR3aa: CATSLDYYEQYF
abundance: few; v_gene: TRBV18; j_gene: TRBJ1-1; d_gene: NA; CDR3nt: TGTGCCAGCTCACCGGGATCGGGGACTGAAGCTTTCTTT; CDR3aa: CASSPGSGTEAFF
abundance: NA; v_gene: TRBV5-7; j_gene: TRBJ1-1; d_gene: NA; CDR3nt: TGTGCCAGCAGCTTGAGGGAAAGACGGGGAGGAGGGAACACTGAAGCTTTCTTT; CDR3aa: CASSLRERRGGGNTEAFF
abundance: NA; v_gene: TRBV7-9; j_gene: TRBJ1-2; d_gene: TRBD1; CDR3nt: TGTGCCAGCAGCTTAGGGGGACAGGAGAACTATGGCTACACCTTC; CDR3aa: CASSLGGQENYGYTF
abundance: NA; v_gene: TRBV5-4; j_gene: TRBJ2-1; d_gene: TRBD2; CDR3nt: TGTGCCAGCAGCCCATCCACTAGCGGGGGGTGGAATGAGCAGTTCTTC; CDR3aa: CASSPSTSGGWNEQFF
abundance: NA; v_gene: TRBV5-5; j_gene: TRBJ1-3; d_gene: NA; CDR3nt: TGTGCCAGCAGCTCGCCCTGGCGGGGCAGTGGAAACACCATATATTTT; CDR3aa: CASSSPWRGSGNTIYF
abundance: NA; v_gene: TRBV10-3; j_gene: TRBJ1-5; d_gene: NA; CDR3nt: TGTGCCATCAGTGACAGGGCTAGCAATCAGCCCCAGCATTTT; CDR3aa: CAISDRASNQPQHF
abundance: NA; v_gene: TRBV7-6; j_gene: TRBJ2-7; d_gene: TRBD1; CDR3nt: TGTGCCAGCAGCTCGGGGACAGGGGGGGGTTACGAGCAGTACTTC; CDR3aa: CASSSGTGGGYEQYF
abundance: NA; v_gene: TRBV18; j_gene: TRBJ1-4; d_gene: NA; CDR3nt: TGTGCCAGCTCACCTACAGGTGGTGGAAGAGAAAAACTGTTTTTT; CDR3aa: CASSPTGGGREKLFF
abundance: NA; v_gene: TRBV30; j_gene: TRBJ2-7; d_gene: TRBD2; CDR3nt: TGTGCCTGGAGTAGGGCGGGGGTATTATACGAGCAGTACTTC; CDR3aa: CAWSRAGVLYEQYF
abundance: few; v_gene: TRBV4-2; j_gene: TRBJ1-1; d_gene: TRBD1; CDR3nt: TGTGCCAGCAGCGTTTGGGACAGCCTGAACACTGAAGCTTTCTTT; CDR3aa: CASSVWDSLNTEAFF
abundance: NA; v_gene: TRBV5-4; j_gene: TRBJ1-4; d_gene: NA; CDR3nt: TGTGCCAGCAGCCGTGATGGAATGGTTGAAAAACTGTTTTTT; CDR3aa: CASSRDGMVEKLFF